This record covers a single TCR beta chain. This sample stems from a study of T cells in Graves' hyperthyroidism and ophthalmopathy. Germline loops: CDR1 DFQATT, CDR2 SNEGSKA (reference sequence). The V and J ends lost 1 base and 10 bases, in that order; junction bases with no gene match: 10. The length of the CDR3 is 15 residues. The investigators amplified TCR beta CDR3 regions from RNA transcripts. First-round RT-PCR targeting the TCR CDR3 was performed with the HTBI primer set. Using its own MiXCR run on the multiplex PCR reads, TCRdb lists one record per CDR3 protein. The sample comprises hundreds of thousands of distinct CDR3 sequences, just under 45% of which are singletons, and roughly 7.2% rests with the top ten.

The clonotype comes from an adult man with Graves' disease, either hyperthyroidism or ophthalmopathy (not recorded which). Sequences were obtained from peripheral blood or thyroid tissue (not recorded which). The chain joins TRBV20-1 to TRBJ1-6; TRBD1 agrees at 7 bases. The CDR3 DNA reads TGCAGTGCTAGAGTTGGAGGAGCAGGGGGATCACCCCTCCACTTT. This translates into CSARVGGAGGSPLHF.